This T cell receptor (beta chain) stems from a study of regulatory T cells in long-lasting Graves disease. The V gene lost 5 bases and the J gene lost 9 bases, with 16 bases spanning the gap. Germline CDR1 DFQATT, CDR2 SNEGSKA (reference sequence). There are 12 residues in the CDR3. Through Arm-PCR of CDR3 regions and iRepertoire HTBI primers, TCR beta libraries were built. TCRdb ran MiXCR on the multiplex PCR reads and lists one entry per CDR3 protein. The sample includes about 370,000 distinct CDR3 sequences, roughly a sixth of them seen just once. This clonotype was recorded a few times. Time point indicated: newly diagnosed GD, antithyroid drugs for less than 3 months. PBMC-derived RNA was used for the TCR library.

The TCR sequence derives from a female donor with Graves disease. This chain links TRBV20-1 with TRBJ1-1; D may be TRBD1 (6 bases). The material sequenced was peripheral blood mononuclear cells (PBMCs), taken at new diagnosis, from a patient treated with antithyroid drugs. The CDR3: CSACGDRRQAFF. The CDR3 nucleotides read TGCAGTGCTTGCGGCGACAGGCGTCAAGCTTTCTTT.